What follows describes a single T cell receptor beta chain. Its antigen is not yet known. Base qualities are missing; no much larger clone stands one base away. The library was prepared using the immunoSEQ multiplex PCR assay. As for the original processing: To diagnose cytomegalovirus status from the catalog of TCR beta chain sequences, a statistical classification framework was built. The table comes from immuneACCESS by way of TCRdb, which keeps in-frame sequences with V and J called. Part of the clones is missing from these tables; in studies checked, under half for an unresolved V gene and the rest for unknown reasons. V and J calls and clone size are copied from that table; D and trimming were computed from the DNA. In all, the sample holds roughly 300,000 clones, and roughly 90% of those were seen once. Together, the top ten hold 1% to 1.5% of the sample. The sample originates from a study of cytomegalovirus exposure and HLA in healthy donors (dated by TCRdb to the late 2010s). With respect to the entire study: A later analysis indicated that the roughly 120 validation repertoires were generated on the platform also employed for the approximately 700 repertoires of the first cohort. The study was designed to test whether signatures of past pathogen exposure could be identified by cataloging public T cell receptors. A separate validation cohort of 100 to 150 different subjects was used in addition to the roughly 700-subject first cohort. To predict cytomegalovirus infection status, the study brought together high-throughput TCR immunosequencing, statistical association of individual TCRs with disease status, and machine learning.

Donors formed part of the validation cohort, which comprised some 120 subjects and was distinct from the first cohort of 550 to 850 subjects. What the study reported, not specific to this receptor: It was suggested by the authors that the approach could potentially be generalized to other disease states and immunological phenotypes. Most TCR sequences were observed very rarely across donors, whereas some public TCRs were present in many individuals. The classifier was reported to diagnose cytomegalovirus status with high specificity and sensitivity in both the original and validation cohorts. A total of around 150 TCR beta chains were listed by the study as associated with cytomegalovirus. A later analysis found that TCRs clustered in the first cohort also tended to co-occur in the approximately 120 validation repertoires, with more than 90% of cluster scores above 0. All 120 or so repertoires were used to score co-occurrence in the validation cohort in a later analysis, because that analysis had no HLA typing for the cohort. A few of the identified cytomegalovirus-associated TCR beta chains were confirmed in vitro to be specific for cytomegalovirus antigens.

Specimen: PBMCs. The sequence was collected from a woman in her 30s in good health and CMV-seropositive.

The encoded CDR3 is CASSELAAATNEKLFF. Read as DNA, the sequence is TGTGCCAGCAGTGAACTGGCCGCGGCAACTAATGAAAAACTGTTTTTT. The chain links TRBV6-1 with TRBJ1-4; the D gene remains uncertain. CDR3 length: 16 amino acids, cysteine to phenylalanine. Only CDR3 DNA is held: 48 bases, read in frame from base 1. Taken from the germline V gene, the CDR1 and CDR2 loops are MNHNS and SASEGT. V loses 2 bases, J loses 0 bases, and the germline ends lie 10 bases apart.